The entry below gives a single T cell receptor beta chain sequence along with its context. Sample barcodes and UMIs were carried by the TCR alpha and TCR beta cDNA libraries that 5'RACE generated with constant-segment primers. TCRdb reanalysed the 5' RACE reads using MiXCR and keeps one entry per CDR3 protein. Of a few hundred thousand distinct CDR3 sequences in the sample, just under 20% are singletons; the top ten hold approximately 21%. This record belongs to a study of T-cell memory formation after mild COVID-19. As for the study in general: Largely, the TCR clusters proved donor specific.

Trimming removed 0 bases from V and 4 bases from J, with 21 bases in between. The germline gives CDR1 MNHEY, CDR2 SVGAGI. There are 18 residues in the CDR3. The rearrangement joins TRBV6-5 to TRBJ1-2, with D perhaps TRBD1 (6 bases). Sequencing used PBMCs or a T cell subset sorted from them (not recorded which). This TCR was recovered from a man between 18 and 35 years old who had mild COVID-19 (a few samples of this study predate the infection). Cell type and time point are not known. DNA for the CDR3: TGTGCCAGCAGTTACTCGATGTCGAATCCAGGGGAGGGCTATGGCTACACCTTC. This encodes CASSYSMSNPGEGYGYTF.